A single sample is the source of the 5 T cell receptor beta chains below, sequenced in a study of glioma-infiltrating T cells. The iRepertoire nested amplicon-rescue multiplex PCR amplified TCR alpha and beta CDR3s from RNA. TCRdb used MiXCR to reprocess the multiplex PCR reads, holding one entry per CDR3 protein. The profile covers 100,000 to 150,000 distinct CDR3 sequences, with 20% to 25% appearing a single time and roughly 15% taken by the ten largest. Sequencing input: glioma tissue, nonneoplastic brain tissue, or PBMCs (not recorded which). The origin of the receptors is a human donor with low-grade glioma or glioblastoma, undergoing nonglioma brain surgery, or in good health (not recorded which).

This clonotype appeared a few times. The chain joins TRBV7-2 to TRBJ2-7; 11 positions match TRBD2. Germline CDR1 and CDR2: SGHTA and FQGNSA. The CDR3 totals 14 residues. V dropped 4 bases and J dropped 4; count of bases not matched to a gene: 3. The CDR3 nucleotides are TGTGCCAGCAGCTCCGTAGCGGGAGGGTACGAGCAGTACTTC. Residues: CASSSVAGGYEQYF.

This clonotype was observed at least ten times. The chain joins TRBV3-1 to TRBJ1-5; no definite D call. CDR1 and CDR2 from the germline V gene are LGHDT and YNNKEL (reference sequence). CDR3 length: 15 residues. V was shortened by 0 bases and J by 3 bases, with 9 bases between the two germline ends. CDR3 nucleotides: TGTGCCAGCAGCCAAGATACCAGGCCCAATCAGCCCCAGCATTTT. Protein product: CASSQDTRPNQPQHF.

In its sample, this clonotype was seen many times. J is TRBJ1-5 and V is TRBV20-1; D perhaps matches TRBD1 (5 bases). V shed 3 bases and J shed 5 bases, with 14 bases lying between them. Germline V gene lookup returns CDR1 DFQATT and CDR2 SNEGSKA (reference sequence). This CDR3 region has 14 residues. The CDR3 nucleotides are TGCAGTGCTAGGGGGGGGTTTGCGGATCAGCCCCAGCATTTT. The encoded protein is CSARGGFADQPQHF.

This clonotype was recorded at least ten times. The chain carries TRBV7-9 and TRBJ2-5, with 10 bases that match TRBD1. The length of the CDR3 is 14 residues. With V trimmed by 6 bases and J by 5 bases, 6 bases remained unmatched. The germline CDR1 and CDR2 sequences are SEHNR and FQNEAQ (reference sequence). CDR3 sequence reads: CASSEGQGWETQYF. CDR3 DNA: TGTGCCAGCAGTGAGGGACAGGGGTGGGAGACCCAGTACTTC.

This clonotype was counted ten times or more. The chain recombines TRBV7-2 with TRBJ1-4, with unresolved D. The CDR3 runs 15 residues. The germline gives CDR1 SGHTA, CDR2 FQGNSA. V lost 4 bases, J lost 0 bases, and 9 bases lay in between. The CDR3 sequence is CASSSLVATNEKLFF. CDR3 sequence (DNA): TGTGCCAGCAGCTCACTAGTTGCAACTAATGAAAAACTGTTTTTT. Full variable domain (outside the CDR3, taken from reference TRBV7-2 and TRBJ1-4): GAGVSQSPSNKVTEKGKDVELRCDPISGHTALYWYRQSLGQGLEFLIYFQGNSAPDKSGLPSDRFSAERTGGSVSTLTIQRTQQEDSAVYLCASSSLVATNEKLFFGSGTQLSVL.